This entry features one TCR beta chain sequence. Profiled with immunoSEQ multiplex PCR; TCRdb holds only in-frame clones, not every one. Altogether 43,000 or so clones are present, about nine tenths being singletons, with the ten largest covering 0.85% to 1.1%. The CDR3 totals 15 residues. V was shortened by 4 bases and J by 2 bases, with 12 bases between the two germline ends. Germline CDR1 reads SGHKS; CDR2 reads YYEKEE (reference sequence). The data belong to a study of OX40 agonist ivuxolimab in advanced cancers. This specimen consisted of CD4+ or CD8+ T cells sorted from blood, obtained in a trial of the OX40 agonist ivuxolimab. The clonotype comes from an adult with an advanced solid tumor such as melanoma, head and neck, liver or kidney cancer. The J gene is TRBJ1-4, the V gene TRBV5-5; D is unresolved. In nucleotides, the CDR3 is TGTGCCAGCAGCCTAGGACGGAACACTAATGAAAAACTGTTTTTT. Translated, it gives CASSLGRNTNEKLFF.